These T cell receptor beta chains were read from a single sample in a study of vaccination and CD4 T cells after COVID-19. These receptors have no identified antigens. TCRdb re-called the PCR reads with MiXCR, one entry per CDR3 protein. The sample yields 12,000 or so distinct CDR3 sequences, 60% to 80% seen once. The sample comprised CD4+ T cells from blood, cultured in vitro. Receptors were obtained from a human donor who had recovered from COVID-19. The CDR3 runs from the conserved cysteine through the conserved F or W. D genes are given only for firm matches. Clone size is stated in some rows and not others, as once, few, many or a class when expanded.

cdr3_length,clone_size,j_call,v_call,d_call,cdr3_nt,cdr3_aa
14,NA,TRBJ2-2,TRBV30,NA,TGTGCCTGGAGTGGGAGGGGGTACACCGGGGAGCTGTTTTTT,CAWSGRGYTGELFF
14,NA,TRBJ1-2,TRBV7-6,NA,TGTGCCAGCAGCTTAGATTCCCGGTCCTATGGCTACACCTTC,CASSLDSRSYGYTF
12,NA,TRBJ1-2,TRBV19,NA,TGTGCCAGTAGAGGGAGTAACTATGGCTACACCTTC,CASRGSNYGYTF
13,NA,TRBJ1-2,TRBV27,NA,TGTGCCAGCAGGCGGGCTACTAACTATGGCTACACCTTC,CASRRATNYGYTF
14,NA,TRBJ1-1,TRBV19,TRBD1,TGTGCCAGTAGTCCGAACAGGGGGCGAGCTGAAGCTTTCTTT,CASSPNRGRAEAFF
13,NA,TRBJ1-1,TRBV28,TRBD1,TGTGCCAGCAGTCGGGACAGGGCCGCTGAAGCTTTCTTT,CASSRDRAAEAFF
13,NA,TRBJ1-2,TRBV7-8,NA,TGTGCCAGCACCCAAGGTGCAGGCTATGGCTACACCTTC,CASTQGAGYGYTF
14,NA,TRBJ2-1,TRBV6-2/TRBV6-3,NA,TGTGCCAGTAAATCCGGGCCGACTAACAATGAGCAGTTCTTC,CASKSGPTNNEQFF
12,NA,TRBJ2-1,TRBV20-1,TRBD1,TGCAGTACTAGACGGACAGGACGTGAGCAGTTCTTC,CSTRRTGREQFF
12,NA,TRBJ2-5,TRBV6-2/TRBV6-3,NA,TGTGCCAGCAGTTACGTAGGGGGGACCCAGTACTTC,CASSYVGGTQYF
14,NA,TRBJ1-6,TRBV9,NA,TGTGCCAGCAGCGTATTGACAGATAATTCACCCCTCCACTTT,CASSVLTDNSPLHF
15,NA,TRBJ2-7,TRBV7-2,TRBD2,TGTGCCAGCAGCTTTACTAGCGATAAGCTAGTGGAGCAGTACTTC,CASSFTSDKLVEQYF
13,NA,TRBJ2-7,TRBV11-3,TRBD1,TGTGCCAGCAGCCCGGGACAGCCCTACGAGCAGTACTTC,CASSPGQPYEQYF
15,NA,TRBJ2-7,TRBV6-5,NA,TGTGCCAGCAGTTACTCGTTGGCTAGTCAGACCGAGCAGTACTTC,CASSYSLASQTEQYF
12,NA,TRBJ2-7,TRBV6-4,NA,TGTGCCAGCAGGTCCGATTACTACGAGCAGTACTTC,CASRSDYYEQYF
15,NA,TRBJ1-2,TRBV6-4,TRBD1,TGTGCCAGCAGTCCAGCGACAGGGGGCGGCTATGGCTACACCTTC,CASSPATGGGYGYTF
16,NA,TRBJ1-6,TRBV6-2/TRBV6-3,NA,TGTGCCAGCAGTTACGGCCGGAGCTCCTATAATTCACCCCTCCACTTT,CASSYGRSSYNSPLHF
14,NA,TRBJ2-7,TRBV6-5,NA,TGTGCCAGCAGTTATGGGGGTATTGCCTACGAGCAGTACTTC,CASSYGGIAYEQYF
13,NA,TRBJ1-5,TRBV19,NA,TGTGCCAGTAGTATACAGGGTTATCAGCCCCAGCATTTT,CASSIQGYQPQHF
16,NA,TRBJ1-1,TRBV7-2,NA,TGTGCCAGCAGCTTCCGGGGGGCAAGTATGGTCACTGAAGCTTTCTTT,CASSFRGASMVTEAFF
14,NA,TRBJ1-6,TRBV20-1,TRBD1,TGCAGTGCTAGTTCTAACAGGGGGAATTCACCCCTCCACTTT,CSASSNRGNSPLHF
16,NA,TRBJ2-3,TRBV27,TRBD2,TGTGCCAGCAGTTGGGGTAGGACTAGCGGGAAAACGGGGCAGTATTTT,CASSWGRTSGKTGQYF
15,NA,TRBJ2-5,TRBV20-1,TRBD2,TGCAGTGCTAGAGATCGTGGGAGGGCCATCGAGACCCAGTACTTC,CSARDRGRAIETQYF
15,NA,TRBJ2-5,TRBV7-2,NA,TGTGCCAGCAGCAAAGTGGCACTCGAACAAGAGACCCAGTACTTC,CASSKVALEQETQYF
14,NA,TRBJ1-4,TRBV28,NA,TGTGCCAGCAGTTTGGGGGGTCGTAGCCAAAAACTGTTTTTT,CASSLGGRSQKLFF
13,NA,TRBJ1-6,TRBV28,NA,TGTGCCAGCCACACAGTAAGAAATTCACCCCTCCACTTT,CASHTVRNSPLHF
15,NA,TRBJ2-7,TRBV11-3,TRBD2,TGTGCCAGCAGCTCGGCGGGACTAGCGGGAGGCGAGCAGTACTTC,CASSSAGLAGGEQYF
18,NA,TRBJ1-6,TRBV28,NA,TGTGCCAGCAGTTCGCCCCCGGGACTCCTGCTCTATAATTCACCCCTCCACTTT,CASSSPPGLLLYNSPLHF
15,NA,TRBJ1-2,TRBV19,NA,TGTGCCAGTAGTATAGAGGATTCGGCAGAGGCTGGCTACACCTTC,CASSIEDSAEAGYTF
18,NA,TRBJ2-2,TRBV28,NA,TGTGCCAGCAGTTTGGCCCCTCTGGCAGGGCGTATAACCGGGGAGCTGTTTTTT,CASSLAPLAGRITGELFF
16,once,TRBJ2-7,TRBV20-1,TRBD2,TGCAGTGCTAGAGGGAGAGTAGGACTAGCGATCGACGAGCAGTACTTC,CSARGRVGLAIDEQYF
15,NA,TRBJ1-6,TRBV27,TRBD1,TGTGCCAGCAGTTTAGAAGGGACAGTACATTCACCCCTCCACTTT,CASSLEGTVHSPLHF
17,NA,TRBJ1-5,TRBV7-9,TRBD1,TGTGCCAGCAGCACCGGACAGGGCGGCGTTAATAGTCAGCCCCAGCATTTT,CASSTGQGGVNSQPQHF
13,NA,TRBJ1-1,TRBV20-1,NA,TGCAGTGCTGCAAAGGGGGGAATGGGTGAGGCTTTCTTT,CSAAKGGMGEAFF